This record concerns one T cell receptor beta chain sequence. This CDR3 comprises 15 residues. V was shortened by 4 bases and J by 1 base, with 14 bases between the two germline ends. In germline, CDR1 is SGHDT, CDR2 YYEEEE. TCRdb's copy holds only in-frame clones and misses some; the assay was immunoSEQ multiplex PCR. The repertoire holds approximately 200,000 clones, with about nine tenths as singletons. This record comes from a study of blood T cell repertoires in COVID-19. Across the study: The recovered donors of Cohort 3 showed two negative PCRs, clearance, or symptom resolution. PBMCs, B-cell-depleted T cells, or T cells were the source of the cDNA or gDNA that made up the material.

This TCR was sampled from a man aged 30 to 45 in a cohort exposed to, infected with or recovered from COVID-19 (not recorded which). Sequencing was done on a sample of PBMCs or T cells enriched from blood (not recorded which). The chain carries TRBV5-6 and TRBJ1-1; D not resolved. The DNA for the CDR3 is TGTGCCAGCAGCCCGGCCCCATACAGGAACACTGAAGCTTTCTTT. This encodes CASSPAPYRNTEAFF.